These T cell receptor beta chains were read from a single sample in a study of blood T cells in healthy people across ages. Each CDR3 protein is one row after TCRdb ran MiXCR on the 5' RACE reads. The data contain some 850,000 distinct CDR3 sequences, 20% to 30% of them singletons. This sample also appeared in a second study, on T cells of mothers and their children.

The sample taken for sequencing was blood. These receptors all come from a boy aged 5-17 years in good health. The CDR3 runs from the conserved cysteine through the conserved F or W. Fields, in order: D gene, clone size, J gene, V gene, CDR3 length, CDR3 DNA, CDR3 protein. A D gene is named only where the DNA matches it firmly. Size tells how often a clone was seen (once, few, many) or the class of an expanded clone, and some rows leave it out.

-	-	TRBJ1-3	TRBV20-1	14	TGCAGTGCCCGCGCAAGAGGTTCGGGAAACACCATATATTTT	CSARARGSGNTIYF
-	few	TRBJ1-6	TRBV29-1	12	TGCAGCGTTGGGACGGGGGTAGAAGCCCTCCACTTT	CSVGTGVEALHF
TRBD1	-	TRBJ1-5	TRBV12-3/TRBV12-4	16	TGTGCCAGCAGTCCACAGGGGGCGGATTGGAATCAGCCCCAGCATTTT	CASSPQGADWNQPQHF
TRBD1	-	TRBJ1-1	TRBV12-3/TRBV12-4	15	TGTGCCAGCAGTCCAAGGGGCAGGGGGTTTACTGAAGCTTTCTTT	CASSPRGRGFTEAFF
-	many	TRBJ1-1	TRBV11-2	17	TGTGCCAGCAGCCCGTGGGGGCAGGGAGGGAGGAACACTGAAGCTTTCTTT	CASSPWGQGGRNTEAFF
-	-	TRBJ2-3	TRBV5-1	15	TGCGCCAGCAGCTTGGACGGGGGGCCCACAGATACGCAGTATTTT	CASSLDGGPTDTQYF
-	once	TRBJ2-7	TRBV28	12	TGTGCCAGCATGGCCGGAGACTACGAGCAGTACTTC	CASMAGDYEQYF
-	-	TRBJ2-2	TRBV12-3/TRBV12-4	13	TGTGTCAGCAGCTATAGCGTCGGCGGGGAGCTGTTTTTT	CVSSYSVGGELFF
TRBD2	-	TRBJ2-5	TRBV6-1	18	TGTGCCAGCAGTCTCGGACTAGCGGGGGGGAAGATCCAAGAGACCCAGTACTTC	CASSLGLAGGKIQETQYF
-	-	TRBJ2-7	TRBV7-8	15	TGTGCCAGCAGCTTAGCGCGACTCGAACGCTACGAGCAGTACTTC	CASSLARLERYEQYF
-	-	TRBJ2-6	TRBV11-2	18	TGTGCCAGCAGCTTAGATTACACAGGGACCTCTGGGGCCAACGTCCTGACTTTC	CASSLDYTGTSGANVLTF
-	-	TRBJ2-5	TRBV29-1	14	TGCAGCGTTGACATCGGCGGGGCTGGAGAGACCCAGTACTTC	CSVDIGGAGETQYF
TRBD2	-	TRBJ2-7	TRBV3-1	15	TGTGCCAGCAGCCATACTAGCGGGGGGGCCGGCGAGCAGTACTTC	CASSHTSGGAGEQYF
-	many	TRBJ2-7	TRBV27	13	TGTGCCAGCAGTTTTGCGGCGGGCTACGAGCAGTACTTC	CASSFAAGYEQYF
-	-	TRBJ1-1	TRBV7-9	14	TGTGCCAGCAGCTTTGGGGGGCGCGATACTGAAGCTTTCTTT	CASSFGGRDTEAFF
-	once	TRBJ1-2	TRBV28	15	TGTGCCAGCAGTGAAGCCTACAGGTCCCCCTATGGCTACACCTTC	CASSEAYRSPYGYTF
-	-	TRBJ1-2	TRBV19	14	TGTGCCAGTAGTTCCTCGGCTCCTAACTATGGCTACACCTTC	CASSSSAPNYGYTF
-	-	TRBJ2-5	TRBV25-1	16	TGTGCCAGCAGCCACGGGATCAGGGGCCGAGGGGAGACCCAGTACTTC	CASSHGIRGRGETQYF
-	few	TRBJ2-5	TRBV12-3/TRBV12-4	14	TGTGCCAGCAGCCCAACGGCAGCGCAAGAGACCCAGTACTTC	CASSPTAAQETQYF
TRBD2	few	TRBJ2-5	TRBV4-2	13	TGTGCCAGCGCCTGGACTAGGGGAGAGACCCAGTACTTC	CASAWTRGETQYF
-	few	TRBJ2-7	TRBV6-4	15	TGTGCCAGCATTTCGAACGGACTAATGGGCTACGAGCAGTACTTC	CASISNGLMGYEQYF
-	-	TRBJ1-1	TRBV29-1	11	TGCAGCGTTGGGACGAGCACTGAAGCTTTCTTT	CSVGTSTEAFF
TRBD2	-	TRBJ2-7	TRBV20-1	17	TGCAGTGCCCGGGAGATGGTCGGTGCGGGAGCCTCCTACGAGCAGTACTTC	CSAREMVGAGASYEQYF
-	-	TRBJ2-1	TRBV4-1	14	TGCGCCAGCAGCCCGATAGACCGATTCAATGAGCAGTTCTTC	CASSPIDRFNEQFF
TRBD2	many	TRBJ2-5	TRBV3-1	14	TGTGCCAGCAGCTTCTCGGCGGGAGGAGAGACCCAGTACTTC	CASSFSAGGETQYF
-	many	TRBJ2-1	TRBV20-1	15	TGCAGTGCCCCGGCGAGACGGGGGACCTACAATGAGCAGTTCTTC	CSAPARRGTYNEQFF
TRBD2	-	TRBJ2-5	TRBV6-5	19	TGTGCCAGCAGTTACTCGATAGCGGGGGGCACCGGCGATGGGGAGACCCAGTACTTC	CASSYSIAGGTGDGETQYF